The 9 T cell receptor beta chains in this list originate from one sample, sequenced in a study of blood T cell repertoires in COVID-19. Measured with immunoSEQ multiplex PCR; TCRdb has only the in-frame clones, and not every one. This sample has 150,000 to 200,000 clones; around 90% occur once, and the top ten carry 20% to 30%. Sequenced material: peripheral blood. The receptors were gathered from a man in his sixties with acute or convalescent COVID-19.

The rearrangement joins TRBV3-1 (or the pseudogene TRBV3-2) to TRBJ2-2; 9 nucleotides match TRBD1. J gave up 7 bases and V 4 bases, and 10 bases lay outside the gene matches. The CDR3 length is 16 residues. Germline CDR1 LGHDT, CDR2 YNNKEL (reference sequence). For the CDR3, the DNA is TGTGCCAGCAGCCCAGCCAACAGGGGGCTGAACGGGGAGCTGTTTTTT. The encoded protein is CASSPANRGLNGELFF.

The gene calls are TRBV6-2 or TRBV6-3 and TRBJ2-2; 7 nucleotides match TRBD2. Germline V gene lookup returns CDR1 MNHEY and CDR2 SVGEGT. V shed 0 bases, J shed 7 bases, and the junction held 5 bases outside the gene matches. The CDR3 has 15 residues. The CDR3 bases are TGTGCCAGCAGTTACTCCCAGCGGGGTGACGGGGAGCTGTTTTTT. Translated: CASSYSQRGDGELFF.

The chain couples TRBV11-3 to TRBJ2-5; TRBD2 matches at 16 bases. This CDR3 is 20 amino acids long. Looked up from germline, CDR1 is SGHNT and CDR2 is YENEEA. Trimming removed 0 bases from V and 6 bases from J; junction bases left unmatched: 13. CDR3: CASSLELGLAGGPSEKTQYF. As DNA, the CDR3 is TGTGCCAGCAGCTTAGAGTTGGGACTAGCGGGGGGGCCGTCTGAAAAGACCCAGTACTTC.

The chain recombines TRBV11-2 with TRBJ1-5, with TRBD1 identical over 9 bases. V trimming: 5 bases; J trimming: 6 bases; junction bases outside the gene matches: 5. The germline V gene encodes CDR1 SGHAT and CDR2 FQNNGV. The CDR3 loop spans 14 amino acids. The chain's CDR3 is CASSRDRVGQPQHF. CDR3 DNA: TGTGCCAGCAGCCGGGACAGGGTAGGTCAGCCCCAGCATTTT.

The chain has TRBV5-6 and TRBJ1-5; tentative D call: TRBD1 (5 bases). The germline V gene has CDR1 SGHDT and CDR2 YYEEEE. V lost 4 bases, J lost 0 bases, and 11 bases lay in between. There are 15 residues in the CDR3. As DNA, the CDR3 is TGTGCCAGCAGCGCGGGACTTTATAGCAATCAGCCCCAGCATTTT. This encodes CASSAGLYSNQPQHF.

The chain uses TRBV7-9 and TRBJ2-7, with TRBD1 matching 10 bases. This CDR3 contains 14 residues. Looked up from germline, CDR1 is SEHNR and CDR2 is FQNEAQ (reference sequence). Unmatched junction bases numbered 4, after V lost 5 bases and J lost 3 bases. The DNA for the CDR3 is TGTGCCAGCAGCCCCCGGGACAGGGGCTACGAGCAGTACTTC. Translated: CASSPRDRGYEQYF.

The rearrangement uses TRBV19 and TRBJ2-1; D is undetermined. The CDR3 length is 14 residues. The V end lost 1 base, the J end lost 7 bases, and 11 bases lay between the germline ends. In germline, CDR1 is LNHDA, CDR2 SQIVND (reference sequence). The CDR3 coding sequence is TGTGCCAGTAGTATAGGGTCCCTCGGGAATGAGCAGTTCTTC. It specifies CASSIGSLGNEQFF.

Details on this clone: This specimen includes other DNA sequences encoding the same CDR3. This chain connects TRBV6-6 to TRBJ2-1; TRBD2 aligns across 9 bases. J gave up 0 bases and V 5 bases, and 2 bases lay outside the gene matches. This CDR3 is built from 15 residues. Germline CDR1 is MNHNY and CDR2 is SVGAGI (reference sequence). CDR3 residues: CASSSSGSSYNEQFF. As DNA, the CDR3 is TGTGCCAGCAGTAGTAGCGGGAGCTCCTACAATGAGCAGTTCTTC.

The CDR3 coding sequence is TGCGCCAGCAGTAGCGGGGGGGCGTTGACCTACGAGCAGTACGTC. Translation gives CASSSGGALTYEQYV. This chain joins TRBV10-2 and TRBJ2-7, with TRBD2 matching over 10 bases. The junction had 6 bases not matched to a gene; V was cut back by 5 bases and J by 2 bases. The CDR3 has 15 amino acids. From germline, CDR1 is WSHSY and CDR2 SAAADI.